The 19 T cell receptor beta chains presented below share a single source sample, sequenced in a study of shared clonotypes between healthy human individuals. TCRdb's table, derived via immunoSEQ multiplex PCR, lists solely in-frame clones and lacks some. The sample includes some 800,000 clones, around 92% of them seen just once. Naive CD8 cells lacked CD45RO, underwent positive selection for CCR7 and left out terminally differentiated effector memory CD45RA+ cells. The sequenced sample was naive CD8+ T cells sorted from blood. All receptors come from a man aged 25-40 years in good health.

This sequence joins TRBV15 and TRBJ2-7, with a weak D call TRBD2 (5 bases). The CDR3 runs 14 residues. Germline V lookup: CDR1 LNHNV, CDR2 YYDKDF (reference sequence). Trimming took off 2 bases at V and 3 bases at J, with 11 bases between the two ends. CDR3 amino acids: CATSRTPLDYEQYF. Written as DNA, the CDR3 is TGTGCCACCAGCAGAACACCACTAGACTACGAGCAGTACTTC. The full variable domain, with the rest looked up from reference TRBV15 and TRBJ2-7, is DAMVIQNPRYQVTQFGKPVTLSCSQTLNHNVMYWYQQKSSQAPKLLFHYYDKDFNNEADTPDNFQSRRPNTSFCFLDIRSPGLGDTAMYLCATSRTPLDYEQYFGPGTRLTVT.

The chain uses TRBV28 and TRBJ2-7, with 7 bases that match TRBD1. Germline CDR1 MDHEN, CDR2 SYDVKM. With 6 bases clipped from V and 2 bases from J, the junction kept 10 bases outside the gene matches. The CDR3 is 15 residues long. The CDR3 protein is CASRPQGRLTYEQYF. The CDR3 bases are TGTGCCAGCAGACCACAGGGGCGGTTAACCTACGAGCAGTACTTC.

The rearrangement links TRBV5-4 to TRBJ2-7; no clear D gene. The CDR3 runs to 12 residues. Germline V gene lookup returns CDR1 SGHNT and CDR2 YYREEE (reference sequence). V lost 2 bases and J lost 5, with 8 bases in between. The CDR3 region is CASSLTGHEQYF. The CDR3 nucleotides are TGTGCCAGCAGCTTAACCGGTCACGAGCAGTACTTC. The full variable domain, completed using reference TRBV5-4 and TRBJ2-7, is ETGVTQSPTHLIKTRGQQVTLRCSSQSGHNTVSWYQQALGQGPQFIFQYYREEENGRGNFPPRFSGLQFPNYSSELNVNALELDDSALYLCASSLTGHEQYFGPGTRLTVT.

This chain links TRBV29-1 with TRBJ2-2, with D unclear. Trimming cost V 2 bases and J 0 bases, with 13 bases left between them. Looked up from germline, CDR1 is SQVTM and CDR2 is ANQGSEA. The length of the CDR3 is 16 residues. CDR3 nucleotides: TGCAGCGTTGAATTGGCACAAAGGGCGAACACCGGGGAGCTGTTTTTT. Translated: CSVELAQRANTGELFF.

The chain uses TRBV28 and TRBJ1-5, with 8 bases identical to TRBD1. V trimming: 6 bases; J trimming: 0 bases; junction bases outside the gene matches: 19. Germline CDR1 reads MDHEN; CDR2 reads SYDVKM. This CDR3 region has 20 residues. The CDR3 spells CASRAPAGTGDDYSNQPQHF. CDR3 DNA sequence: TGTGCCAGCAGGGCACCCGCAGGGACAGGAGACGACTATAGCAATCAGCCCCAGCATTTT.

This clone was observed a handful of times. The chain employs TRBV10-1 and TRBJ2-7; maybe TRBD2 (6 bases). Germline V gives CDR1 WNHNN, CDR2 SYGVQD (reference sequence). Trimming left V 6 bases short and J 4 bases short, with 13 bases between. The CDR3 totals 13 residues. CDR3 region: CASSAGPTYEQYF. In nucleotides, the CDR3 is TGCGCCAGCAGCGCGGGACCCACTTACGAGCAGTACTTC.

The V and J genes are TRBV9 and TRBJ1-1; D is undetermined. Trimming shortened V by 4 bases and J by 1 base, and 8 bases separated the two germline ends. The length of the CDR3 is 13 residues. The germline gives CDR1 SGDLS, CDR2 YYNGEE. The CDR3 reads CASSPSGNTEAFF. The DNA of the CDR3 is TGTGCCAGCAGCCCATCCGGGAACACTGAAGCTTTCTTT. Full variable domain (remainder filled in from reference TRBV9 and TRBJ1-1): DSGVTQTPKHLITATGQRVTLRCSPRSGDLSVYWYQQSLDQGLQFLIQYYNGEERAKGNILERFSAQQFPDLHSELNLSSLELGDSALYFCASSPSGNTEAFFGQGTRLTVV.

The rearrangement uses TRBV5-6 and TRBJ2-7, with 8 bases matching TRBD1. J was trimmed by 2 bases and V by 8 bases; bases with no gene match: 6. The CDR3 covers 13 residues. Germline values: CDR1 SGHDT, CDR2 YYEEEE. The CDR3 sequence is CARTGGEAYEQYF. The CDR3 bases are TGTGCCAGAACAGGGGGTGAGGCCTACGAGCAGTACTTC. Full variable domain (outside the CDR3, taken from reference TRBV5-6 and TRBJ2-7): DAGVTQSPTHLIKTRGQQVTLRCSPKSGHDTVSWYQQALGQGPQFIFQYYEEEERQRGNFPDRFSGHQFPNYSSELNVNALLLGDSALYLCARTGGEAYEQYFGPGTRLTVT.

This CDR3 reads CASSLRGLAGATPQYF. The CDR3 DNA reads as TGTGCCAGCAGCCTTAGGGGACTAGCGGGAGCCACCCCCCAGTACTTC. This chain links TRBV7-6 with TRBJ2-5; 14 bases fit TRBD2. V dropped 5 bases and J dropped 9; count of bases not matched to a gene: 11. Germline-derived CDR1 and CDR2 are SGHVS and FNYEAQ. The CDR3 loop spans 16 amino acids.

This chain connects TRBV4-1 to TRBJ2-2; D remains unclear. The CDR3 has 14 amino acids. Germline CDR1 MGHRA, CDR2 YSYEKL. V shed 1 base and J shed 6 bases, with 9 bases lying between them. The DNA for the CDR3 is TGCGCCAGCAGCCAAGTAGGCGGACCCGGGGAGCTGTTTTTT. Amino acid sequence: CASSQVGGPGELFF.

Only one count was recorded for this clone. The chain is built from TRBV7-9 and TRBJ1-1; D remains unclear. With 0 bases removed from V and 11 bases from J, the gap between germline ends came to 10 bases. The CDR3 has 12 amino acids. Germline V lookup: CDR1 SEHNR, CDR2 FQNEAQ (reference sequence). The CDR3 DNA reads TGTGCCAGCAGCTTAGCGCGGACGGATGCTTTCTTT. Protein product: CASSLARTDAFF.

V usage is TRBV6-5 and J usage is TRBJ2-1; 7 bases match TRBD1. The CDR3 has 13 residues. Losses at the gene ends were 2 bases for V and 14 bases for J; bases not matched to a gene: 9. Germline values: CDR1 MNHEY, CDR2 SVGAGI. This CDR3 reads CASSYGQGDVEFF. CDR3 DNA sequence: TGTGCCAGCAGTTACGGGCAGGGGGACGTAGAGTTCTTC.

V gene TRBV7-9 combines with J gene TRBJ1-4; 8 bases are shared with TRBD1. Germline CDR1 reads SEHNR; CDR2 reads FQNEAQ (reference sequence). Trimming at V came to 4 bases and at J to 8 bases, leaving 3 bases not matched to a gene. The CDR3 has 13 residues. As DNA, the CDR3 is TGTGCCAGCAGCTCTGGACAGGGCGAAAAACTGTTTTTT. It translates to CASSSGQGEKLFF.

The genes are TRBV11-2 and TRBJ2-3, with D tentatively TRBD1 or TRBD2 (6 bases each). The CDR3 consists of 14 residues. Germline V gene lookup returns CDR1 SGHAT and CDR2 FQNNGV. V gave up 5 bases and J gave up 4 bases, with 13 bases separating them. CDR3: CASSLMGGPDTQYF. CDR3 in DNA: TGTGCCAGCAGCCTCATGGGGGGCCCAGATACGCAGTATTTT.

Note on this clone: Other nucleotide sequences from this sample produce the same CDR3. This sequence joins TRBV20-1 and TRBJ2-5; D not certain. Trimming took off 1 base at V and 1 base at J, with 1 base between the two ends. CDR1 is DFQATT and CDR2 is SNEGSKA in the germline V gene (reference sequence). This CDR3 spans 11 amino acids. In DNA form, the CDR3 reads TGCAGTGCTAGAGCCCAAGAGACCCAGTACTTC. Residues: CSARAQETQYF.

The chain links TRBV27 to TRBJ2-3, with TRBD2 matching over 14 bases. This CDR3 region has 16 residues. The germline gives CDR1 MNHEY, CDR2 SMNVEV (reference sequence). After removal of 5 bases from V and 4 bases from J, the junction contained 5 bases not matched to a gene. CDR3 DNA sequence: TGTGCCAGCAGTACCCGGACTAGCGGGAGGTCAGATACGCAGTATTTT. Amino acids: CASSTRTSGRSDTQYF.

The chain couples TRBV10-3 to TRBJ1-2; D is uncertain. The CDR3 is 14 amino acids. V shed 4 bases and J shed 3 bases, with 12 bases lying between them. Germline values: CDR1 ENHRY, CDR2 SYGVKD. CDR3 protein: CAISGGREDYGYTF. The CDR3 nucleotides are TGTGCCATCAGTGGGGGAAGGGAGGACTATGGCTACACCTTC.

In DNA form, the CDR3 reads TGTGCCAGCAGCCCTAGTGGGACAGGGTTTCGAGGTGAGCAGTTCTTC. This encodes CASSPSGTGFRGEQFF. V gene TRBV7-9 combines with J gene TRBJ2-1; 9 bases align to TRBD1. The length of the CDR3 is 16 residues. CDR1 and CDR2 from the germline V gene are SEHNR and FQNEAQ (reference sequence). V gave up 5 bases and J gave up 9 bases; unmatched junction bases: 14.

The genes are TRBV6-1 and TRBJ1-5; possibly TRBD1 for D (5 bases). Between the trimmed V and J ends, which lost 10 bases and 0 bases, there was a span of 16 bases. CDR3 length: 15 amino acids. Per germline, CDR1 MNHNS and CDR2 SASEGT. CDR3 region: CATSPGPYSNQPQHF. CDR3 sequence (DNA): TGTGCCACATCACCGGGGCCGTATAGCAATCAGCCCCAGCATTTT.